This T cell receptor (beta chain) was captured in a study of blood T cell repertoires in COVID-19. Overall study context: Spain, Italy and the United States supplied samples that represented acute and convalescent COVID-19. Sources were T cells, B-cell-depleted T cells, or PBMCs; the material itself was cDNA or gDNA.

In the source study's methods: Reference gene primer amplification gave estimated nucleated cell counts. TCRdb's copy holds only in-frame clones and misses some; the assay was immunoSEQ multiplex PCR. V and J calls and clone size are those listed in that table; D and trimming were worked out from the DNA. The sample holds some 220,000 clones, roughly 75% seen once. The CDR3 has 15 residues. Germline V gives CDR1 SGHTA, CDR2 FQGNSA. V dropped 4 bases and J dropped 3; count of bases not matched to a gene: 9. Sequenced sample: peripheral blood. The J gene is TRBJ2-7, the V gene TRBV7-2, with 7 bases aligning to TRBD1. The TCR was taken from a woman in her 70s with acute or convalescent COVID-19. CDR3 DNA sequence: TGTGCCAGCAGCTATAATCGGGACAGCCTCTACGAGCAGTACTTC. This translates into CASSYNRDSLYEQYF.